The clone carrying this TCR beta chain is medium-sized (0.01 to 0.1%). The antigen remains undetermined. This sample was included in a study of T-cell reconstitution after alpha-beta-depleted transplantation in children. Study-wide points: One year after transplant, T-cell counts and diversity came mostly from newly produced T cells.

Preparation of the TCRbeta library involved a method that used unique molecular identifiers. MiXCR was run by TCRdb on the PCR reads, yielding one entry per CDR3 protein. In the table there are nearly 9,500 distinct CDR3 sequences, roughly 13% of which are singletons. V lost 3 bases and J lost 0, with 21 bases in between. Germline V CDR1 and CDR2: KGHSH, LQKENI. CDR3 size: 19 residues. The sequence was obtained from a male patient between 10 and 17 years old who had a stem cell transplant for acute lymphoblastic leukemia, so the T cells may come from the graft donor. Specimen: PBMCs, mostly from graft donor cells, collected 60 days after TCRalphabeta/CD19-depleted stem cell transplant. The chain employs TRBV18 and TRBJ1-3; TRBD1 might be the D (5 bases). The CDR3 region is CASSPLVSGDDSSGNTIYF. The CDR3 DNA reads TGTGCCAGCTCACCTCTCGTGTCGGGGGACGACTCCTCTGGAAACACCATATATTTT.